The rows below give T cell receptor beta chains drawn from one sample of a study of T cells expressing NK-cell markers. From the 5' RACE reads, TCRdb lists one entry per CDR3 protein and no DNA. Its table records 300,000 or so distinct CDR3 sequences. What was sequenced was blood T cells: a sorted CD56 or NKG2C T cell subset, CD4+ or CD8+ T cells, or bulk PBMC T cells (not recorded which). These receptors came from a woman aged 18-70 years in good health. Both conserved end residues are part of each CDR3.

cdr3_aa	cdr3_length	j_call	v_call
CSVETTGLNTEAFF	14	TRBJ1-1	TRBV29-1
CSWDGDNEQFF	11	TRBJ2-1	TRBV20-1
CASSFGEVNTEAFF	14	TRBJ1-1	TRBV12-3/TRBV12-4
CSARDGQGRVSYEQYF	16	TRBJ2-7	TRBV20-1
CASILGGGGTGELFF	15	TRBJ2-2	TRBV6-1
CASSLGADLNEKLFF	15	TRBJ1-4	TRBV5-1
CASSLGGVDYNEQFF	15	TRBJ2-1	TRBV7-2
CASSGGAMTNEKLFF	15	TRBJ1-4	TRBV5-1
CSASSGSYGGELFF	14	TRBJ2-2	TRBV20-1
CAWSPRWRGAESNQPQHF	18	TRBJ1-5	TRBV30
CASSYSPGLTGELFF	15	TRBJ2-2	TRBV6-2/TRBV6-3
CASSFLLDTQYF	12	TRBJ2-3	TRBV7-9
CASRDGTVYNSPLHF	15	TRBJ1-6	TRBV19
CASKPQGTSGGDTQYF	16	TRBJ2-3	TRBV5-5
CASSIGTSGLTEQFF	15	TRBJ2-1	TRBV5-1
CASKPWSNSPLHF	13	TRBJ1-6	TRBV5-4
CSARRDPQDEQFF	13	TRBJ2-1	TRBV20-1
CASTTYPSTDTQYF	14	TRBJ2-3	TRBV7-9
CASSYPWGGGQYNEQFF	17	TRBJ2-1	TRBV6-2/TRBV6-3
CSVWWPGGPYEQYF	14	TRBJ2-7	TRBV29-1
CASSLGWTGNYGYTF	15	TRBJ1-2	TRBV7-2
CASSLVARDEQFF	13	TRBJ2-1	TRBV5-1
CASSPQGAEQYF	12	TRBJ2-7	TRBV18
CSVEGLAGGNEQFF	14	TRBJ2-1	TRBV29-1
CSAGGARPDTQYF	13	TRBJ2-3	TRBV20-1
CASSDARNTDTQYF	14	TRBJ2-3	TRBV25-1
CSVLRFSYNEQFF	13	TRBJ2-1	TRBV29-1
CAISESGTGVEQYF	14	TRBJ2-7	TRBV10-3
CASSRTDSYGYTF	13	TRBJ1-2	TRBV7-2
CASLLGQGGYNEQFF	15	TRBJ2-1	TRBV6-1
CASSYYIGELGTEASF	16	TRBJ1-1	TRBV6-5
CSAKAGGPEDTQYF	14	TRBJ2-3	TRBV20-1
CSASGSLAGEAHNEQFF	17	TRBJ2-1	TRBV20-1
CASSPEAQTAKNIQYF	16	TRBJ2-4	TRBV18
CASSLGTSGVPETQYF	16	TRBJ2-5	TRBV11-3
CASSYPRGSGTTDTQYF	17	TRBJ2-3	TRBV7-9
CASTRPRRNNQPQHF	15	TRBJ1-5	TRBV12-3/TRBV12-4
CSAPRTDHGEKLFF	14	TRBJ1-4	TRBV20-1
CASSDRGQIPETQYF	15	TRBJ2-5	TRBV4-2
CASSLVKGYGYTF	13	TRBJ1-2	TRBV12-3/TRBV12-4
CASSQERLAGEAGELFF	17	TRBJ2-2	TRBV14
CASSLKGGTSGFNEQFF	17	TRBJ2-1	TRBV12-3/TRBV12-4
CASSLSLGGTDTQYF	15	TRBJ2-3	TRBV7-6